This T cell receptor (beta chain) was found in a study of blood T cell repertoires in COVID-19. Study background: Sites across the United States, Italy and Spain contributed samples from acute and convalescent COVID-19. The analysed material was cDNA or gDNA that came from T cells, B-cell-depleted T cells, or PBMCs.

The authors' processing: Amplification of reference gene primers was used by the study to estimate nucleated cell counts. Measured with immunoSEQ multiplex PCR; TCRdb has only the in-frame clones, and not every one. That table supplies the V and J calls and clone size; D and trimming were determined from the DNA. Among over 150,000 clones listed, roughly 80% were seen once. The CDR3 runs to 13 residues. V gave up 5 bases and J gave up 0 bases, with 6 bases separating them. This clonotype was obtained from a man in his 70s with acute or convalescent COVID-19. The chain carries TRBV12-3 or TRBV12-4 and TRBJ2-3; D not certain. Sequencing was done on a sample of peripheral blood. CDR3 DNA sequence: TGTGCCAGCAGTCGCCGGAGCACAGATACGCAGTATTTT. Translated, it gives CASSRRSTDTQYF.